Listed here are 19 T cell receptor beta chains from one sample, sequenced in a study of shared clonotypes between healthy human individuals. TCRdb's copy holds only in-frame clones and misses some; the assay was immunoSEQ multiplex PCR. The sample shows about 680,000 clones, around three quarters of them seen only once. The source material was memory CD4+ T cells sorted from blood. The subset denotes: CD45RA-negative fraction. The source is a woman in her thirties in good health.

This clone was observed a handful of times. Other DNA sequences from this sample encode an identical CDR3 as well. In DNA form, the CDR3 reads TGTGCCAGCAGCTCTGGAGAGACCCAGTACTTC. Translated, it gives CASSSGETQYF. The genes are TRBV5-6 and TRBJ2-5; D gene unclear. This CDR3 region has 11 residues. V lost 3 bases and J lost 4, with 4 bases in between. CDR1 is SGHDT, CDR2 YYEEEE, per germline.

J is TRBJ1-1 and V is TRBV9; D is perhaps TRBD1 (5 bases). This CDR3 is 14 amino acids long. Trimming left V 4 bases short and J 10 bases short, with 20 bases between. Germline values: CDR1 SGDLS, CDR2 YYNGEE. CDR3 residues: CASSPRREWGAAFF. CDR3 coding DNA: TGTGCCAGCAGCCCCCGCAGGGAATGGGGTGCAGCTTTCTTT.

This clone was observed a handful of times. The chain links TRBV7-8 to TRBJ2-5; D unclear. V was trimmed by 5 bases and J by 0 bases, leaving 19 bases between them. The CDR3 consists of 17 residues. Germline V lookup: CDR1 SGHVS, CDR2 FQNEAQ. Here the CDR3 reads CASSPSVARSYQETQYF. The CDR3 nucleotides are TGTGCCAGCAGCCCAAGTGTCGCTAGGTCGTACCAAGAGACCCAGTACTTC.

V usage is TRBV30 and J usage is TRBJ1-1; TRBD1 is a possible D gene (6 bases). Germline V gene data show CDR1 as GTSNPN and CDR2 as SVGIG (reference sequence). The V end lost 5 bases, the J end lost 0 bases, and 13 bases lay between the germline ends. The CDR3 sequence is 14 residues long. CDR3 nucleotides: TGTGCCTGGGAGGGGGATATTATGAACACTGAAGCTTTCTTT. This gives the protein CAWEGDIMNTEAFF.

The DNA for the CDR3 is TGTGCCAGCAGGATCCTAGCGAGCGTCAATGAGCAGTTCTTC. Translated: CASRILASVNEQFF. The chain links TRBV6-5 to TRBJ2-1; D might be TRBD2 (6 bases). V gave up 6 bases and J gave up 6 bases, with 15 bases separating them. This CDR3 region has 14 residues. The germline CDR1 and CDR2 sequences are MNHEY and SVGAGI.

The genes are TRBV18 and TRBJ2-1; D not certain. Per the germline V gene, CDR1 is KGHSH and CDR2 is LQKENI. This CDR3 is 15 amino acids long. V was trimmed by 3 bases and J by 0 bases, leaving 9 bases between them. Here the CDR3 reads CASSPVGPSYNEQFF. CDR3 nucleotides: TGTGCCAGCTCACCTGTCGGGCCCTCCTACAATGAGCAGTTCTTC.

This clone was counted once. The V gene is TRBV5-6, the J gene TRBJ2-1; 11 nucleotides line up with TRBD2. V dropped 0 bases and J dropped 10; count of bases not matched to a gene: 6. Germline V gives CDR1 SGHDT, CDR2 YYEEEE. There are 15 residues in the CDR3. For the CDR3, the DNA is TGTGCCAGCAGCTTGGTAGCGGGAGGGCCGGGGGAGCAGTTCTTC. Translating gives CASSLVAGGPGEQFF.

This chain connects TRBV5-4 to TRBJ1-3; maybe TRBD1 (6 bases). Trimming removed 4 bases from V and 4 bases from J, with 15 bases in between. The CDR3 is 15 residues long. CDR1 and CDR2 from the germline V gene are SGHNT and YYREEE (reference sequence). The chain's CDR3 is CASSVNREFGNTIYF. The CDR3 coding sequence is TGTGCCAGCAGCGTAAACAGGGAATTCGGAAACACCATATATTTT.

This clone turned up a few times. The rearrangement uses TRBV7-8 and TRBJ2-7, with 12 bases matching TRBD2. CDR3 length: 16 amino acids. V lost 5 bases to trimming and J lost 4 bases; unmatched junction nucleotides: 9. Germline CDR1 and CDR2: SGHVS and FQNEAQ. CDR3 in amino acids: CASSAPALAGGYEQYF. CDR3 in DNA: TGTGCCAGCAGCGCGCCGGCGCTAGCGGGAGGGTACGAGCAGTACTTC.

The V call is TRBV19, the J call TRBJ2-1; TRBD2 agrees at 11 bases. The length of the CDR3 is 16 residues. Trimming removed 5 bases from V and 7 bases from J; junction bases left unmatched: 10. Germline loops: CDR1 LNHDA, CDR2 SQIVND (reference sequence). CDR3 amino acids: CASSAGLAARRNEQFF. Written as DNA, the CDR3 is TGTGCCAGTAGTGCGGGACTAGCGGCCCGGAGGAATGAGCAGTTCTTC.

The V and J genes are TRBV28 and TRBJ2-2; TRBD2 aligns across 7 bases. The length of the CDR3 is 18 residues. V was clipped by 3 bases and J by 3 bases; unmatched bases: 13. Per the germline V gene, CDR1 is MDHEN and CDR2 is SYDVKM. The CDR3 region is CASSLAGGSAGYTGELFF. CDR3 sequence (DNA): TGTGCCAGCAGTTTGGCCGGGGGGAGCGCGGGTTACACCGGGGAGCTGTTTTTT.

This chain uses TRBV28 with TRBJ1-2; tentatively, D is TRBD1 (5 bases). V dropped 8 bases and J dropped 6 bases, with 16 bases sitting between them. The CDR3 contains 13 residues. Germline CDR1 and CDR2: MDHEN and SYDVKM. The CDR3 region is CASATGRPNGYTF. The CDR3 DNA is TGTGCCAGCGCAACGGGGCGCCCGAATGGCTACACCTTC.

The chain couples TRBV27 to TRBJ1-1, with 7 bases identical to TRBD1. Germline CDR1 MNHEY, CDR2 SMNVEV (reference sequence). V lost 5 bases, J lost 0 bases, and 9 bases stayed unmatched. The CDR3 spans 16 residues. CDR3 amino acids: CASSPGDRRMNTEAFF. The DNA for the CDR3 is TGTGCCAGCAGTCCAGGGGACAGACGTATGAACACTGAAGCTTTCTTT.

The chain recombines TRBV6-1 with TRBJ1-2, with TRBD1 matching 10 bases. V gave up 7 bases and J gave up 2 bases; unmatched junction bases: 7. Germline CDR1 MNHNS, CDR2 SASEGT. This CDR3 is built from 15 residues. The CDR3, as DNA: TGTGCCAGCAACCGACAGGGGGCTGGGAACTATGGCTACACCTTC. Encoded protein: CASNRQGAGNYGYTF.

The V gene is TRBV4-1, the J gene TRBJ1-5; TRBD1 aligns across 8 bases. Germline lookup yields CDR1 MGHRA and CDR2 YSYEKL. Trimming at V came to 0 bases and at J to 7 bases, leaving 5 bases not matched to a gene. The CDR3 is made up of 15 amino acids. Written as DNA, the CDR3 is TGCGCCAGCAGCCAAGATCGACAGGGGATCCAGCCCCAGCATTTT. As protein: CASSQDRQGIQPQHF.

The chain employs TRBV20-1 and TRBJ2-5; D gene unclear. V was pared by 6 bases and J by 2 bases, with 7 bases between. Per the germline V gene, CDR1 is DFQATT and CDR2 is SNEGSKA (reference sequence). This CDR3 has 11 amino acids. This chain's CDR3 is CSAGHQETQYF. The CDR3 nucleotides are TGCAGTGCGGGCCATCAAGAGACCCAGTACTTC.

The V call is TRBV10-3, the J call TRBJ2-1; 9 nucleotides align to TRBD2. CDR1 and CDR2 from the germline V gene are ENHRY and SYGVKD. The CDR3 is 14 residues long. V was pared by 4 bases and J by 6 bases, with 4 bases of the junction left unmatched. CDR3 DNA sequence: TGTGCCATCAGTGCGCGGGAGGGGTCCAATGAGCAGTTCTTC. Residues: CAISAREGSNEQFF.

V is TRBV10-3 and J is TRBJ2-5; D is unresolved. Trimming removed 4 bases from V and 2 bases from J, with 8 bases in between. The germline V gene encodes CDR1 ENHRY and CDR2 SYGVKD. The CDR3 loop spans 13 amino acids. CDR3 protein: CAISGAQQETQYF. The DNA for the CDR3 is TGTGCCATCAGTGGGGCTCAACAAGAGACCCAGTACTTC.

This clone was counted only a few times. The chain couples TRBV28 to TRBJ2-1, with TRBD2 matching 9 bases. V shed 7 bases, J shed 6 bases, and the junction held 13 bases outside the gene matches. The CDR3 contains 16 residues. From germline, CDR1 is MDHEN and CDR2 SYDVKM. DNA for the CDR3: TGTGCCAGCAAGGGAGCGGGAGGTAGGTTAGGCAATGAGCAGTTCTTC. This codes for CASKGAGGRLGNEQFF.